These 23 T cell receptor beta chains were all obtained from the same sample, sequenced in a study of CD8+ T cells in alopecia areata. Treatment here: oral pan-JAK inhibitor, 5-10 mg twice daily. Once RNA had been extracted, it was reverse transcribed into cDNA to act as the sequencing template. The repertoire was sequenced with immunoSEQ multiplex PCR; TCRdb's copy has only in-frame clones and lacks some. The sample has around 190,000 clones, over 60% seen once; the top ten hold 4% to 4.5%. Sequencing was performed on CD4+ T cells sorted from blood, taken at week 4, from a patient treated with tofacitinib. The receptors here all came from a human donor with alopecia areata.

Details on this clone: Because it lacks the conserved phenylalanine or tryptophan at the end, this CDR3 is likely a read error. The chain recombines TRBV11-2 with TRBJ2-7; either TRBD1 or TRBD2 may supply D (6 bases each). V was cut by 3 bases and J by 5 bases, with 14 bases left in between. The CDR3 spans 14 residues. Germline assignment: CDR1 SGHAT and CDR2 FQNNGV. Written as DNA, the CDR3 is TGTGCCAGCAGCTTGGGCGGGACAAGCCACGAGCAGTACCTC. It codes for CASSLGGTSHEQYL.

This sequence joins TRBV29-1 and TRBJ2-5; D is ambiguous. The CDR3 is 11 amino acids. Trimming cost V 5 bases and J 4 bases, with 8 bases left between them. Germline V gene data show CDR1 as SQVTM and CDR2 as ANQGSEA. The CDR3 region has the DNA TGCAGCGTTTCCGAGCGAGAGACCCAGTACTTC. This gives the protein CSVSERETQYF. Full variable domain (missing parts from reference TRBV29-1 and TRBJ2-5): SAVISQKPSRDICQRGTSLTIQCQVDSQVTMMFWYRQQPGQSLTLIATANQGSEATYESGFVIDKFPISRPNLTFSTLTVSNMSPEDSSIYLCSVSERETQYFGPGTRLLVL.

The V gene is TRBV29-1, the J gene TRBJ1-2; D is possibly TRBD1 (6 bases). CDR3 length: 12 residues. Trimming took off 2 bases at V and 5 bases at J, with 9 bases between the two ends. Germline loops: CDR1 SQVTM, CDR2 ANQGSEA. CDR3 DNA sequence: TGCAGCGTTGAACCAGGGGTGTATGGCTACACCTTC. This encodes CSVEPGVYGYTF.

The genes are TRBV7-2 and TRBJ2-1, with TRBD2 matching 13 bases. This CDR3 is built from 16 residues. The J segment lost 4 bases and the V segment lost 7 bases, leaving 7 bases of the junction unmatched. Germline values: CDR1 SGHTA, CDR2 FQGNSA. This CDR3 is CASTFRTSGGYNEQFF. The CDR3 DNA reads TGTGCCAGCACCTTTCGGACTAGCGGGGGATACAATGAGCAGTTCTTC. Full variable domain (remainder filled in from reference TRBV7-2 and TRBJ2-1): GAGVSQSPSNKVTEKGKDVELRCDPISGHTALYWYRQSLGQGLEFLIYFQGNSAPDKSGLPSDRFSAERTGGSVSTLTIQRTQQEDSAVYLCASTFRTSGGYNEQFFGPGTRLTVL.

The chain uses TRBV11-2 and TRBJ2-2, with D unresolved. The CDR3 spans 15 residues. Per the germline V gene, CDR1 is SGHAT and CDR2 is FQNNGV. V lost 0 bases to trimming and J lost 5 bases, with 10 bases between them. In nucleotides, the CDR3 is TGTGCCAGCAGCTTAGATCGGGTTTCAACCGGGGAGCTGTTTTTT. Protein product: CASSLDRVSTGELFF.

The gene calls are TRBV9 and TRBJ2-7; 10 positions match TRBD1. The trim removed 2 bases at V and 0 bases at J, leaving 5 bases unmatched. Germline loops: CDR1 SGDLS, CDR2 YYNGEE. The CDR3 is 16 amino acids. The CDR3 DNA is TGTGCCAGCAGCGTGGGACAGGGGTCCAGCTCCTACGAGCAGTACTTC. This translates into CASSVGQGSSSYEQYF. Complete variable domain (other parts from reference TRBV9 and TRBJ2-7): DSGVTQTPKHLITATGQRVTLRCSPRSGDLSVYWYQQSLDQGLQFLIQYYNGEERAKGNILERFSAQQFPDLHSELNLSSLELGDSALYFCASSVGQGSSSYEQYFGPGTRLTVT.

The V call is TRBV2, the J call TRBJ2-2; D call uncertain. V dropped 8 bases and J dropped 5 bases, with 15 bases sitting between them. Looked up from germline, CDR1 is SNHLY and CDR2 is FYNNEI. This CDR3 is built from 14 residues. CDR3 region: CASARSLGTGELFF. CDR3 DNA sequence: TGTGCCAGCGCGAGGTCCTTAGGGACCGGGGAGCTGTTTTTT.

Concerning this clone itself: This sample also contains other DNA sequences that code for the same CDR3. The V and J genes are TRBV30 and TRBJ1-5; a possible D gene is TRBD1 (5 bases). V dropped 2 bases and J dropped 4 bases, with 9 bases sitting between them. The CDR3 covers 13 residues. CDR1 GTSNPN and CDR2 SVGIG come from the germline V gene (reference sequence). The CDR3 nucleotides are TGTGCCTGGAGTACTCAGGGAAATCAGCCCCAGCATTTT. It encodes CAWSTQGNQPQHF.

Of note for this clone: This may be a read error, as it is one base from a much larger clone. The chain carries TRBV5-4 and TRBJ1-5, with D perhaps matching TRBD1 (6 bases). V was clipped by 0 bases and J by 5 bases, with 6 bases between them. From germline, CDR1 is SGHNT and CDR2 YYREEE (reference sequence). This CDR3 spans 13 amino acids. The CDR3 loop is CASSLDRDQPQHF. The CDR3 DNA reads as TGTGCCAGCAGCTTGGACAGGGATCAGCCCCAGCATTTT.

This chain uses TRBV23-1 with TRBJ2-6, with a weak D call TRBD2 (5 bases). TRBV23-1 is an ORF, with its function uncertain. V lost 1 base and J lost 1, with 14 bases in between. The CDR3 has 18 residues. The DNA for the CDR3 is TGCGCCAGCAGTCAATTGACCGCCCGGAGGTCTGGGGCCAACGTCCTGACTTTC. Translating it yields CASSQLTARRSGANVLTF.

The DNA of the CDR3 is TGTGCCAGCAGCCCGGGGGGGACTAGCGGGACCGGTGAGCAGTTCTTC. This gives the protein CASSPGGTSGTGEQFF. The genes are TRBV5-4 and TRBJ2-1; the match to TRBD2 covers 13 bases. This CDR3 has 16 residues. Losses at the gene ends were 4 bases for V and 9 bases for J; bases not matched to a gene: 10. Per the germline V gene, CDR1 is SGHNT and CDR2 is YYREEE (reference sequence).

Here the CDR3 reads CASSVGQFSGNTIYF. The CDR3 DNA reads as TGTGCCAGCAGTGTTGGACAATTCTCTGGAAACACCATATATTTT. V and J are TRBV2 and TRBJ1-3, with a possible D match to TRBD1 (5 bases). Per germline, CDR1 SNHLY and CDR2 FYNNEI. V dropped 4 bases and J dropped 0 bases, with 10 bases sitting between them. The CDR3 contains 15 residues.

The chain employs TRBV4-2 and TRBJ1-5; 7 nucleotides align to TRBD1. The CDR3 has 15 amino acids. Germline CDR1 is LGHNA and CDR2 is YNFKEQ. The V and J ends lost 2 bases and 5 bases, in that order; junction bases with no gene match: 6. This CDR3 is CASSQRQGWDQPQHF. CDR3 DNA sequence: TGTGCCAGCAGCCAACGACAGGGTTGGGATCAGCCCCAGCATTTT.

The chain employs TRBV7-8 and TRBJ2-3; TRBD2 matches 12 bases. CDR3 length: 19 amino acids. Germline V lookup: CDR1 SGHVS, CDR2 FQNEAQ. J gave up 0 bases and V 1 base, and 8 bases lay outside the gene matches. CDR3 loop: CASSLVGLAGGSSTDTQYF. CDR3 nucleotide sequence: TGTGCCAGCAGCTTAGTCGGGCTAGCGGGGGGGTCTAGCACAGATACGCAGTATTTT.

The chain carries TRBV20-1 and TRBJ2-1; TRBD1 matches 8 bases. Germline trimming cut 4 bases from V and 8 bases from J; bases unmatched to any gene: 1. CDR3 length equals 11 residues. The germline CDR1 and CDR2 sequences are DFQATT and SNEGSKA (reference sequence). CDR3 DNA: TGCAGTGCTAAGACAGGGGATGAGCAGTTCTTC. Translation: CSAKTGDEQFF.

The CDR3 region is CASSLAGTFSSGNTIYF. The CDR3 DNA follows: TGCGCCAGCAGCTTAGCTGGGACTTTCAGCTCTGGAAACACCATATATTTT. This chain connects TRBV5-1 to TRBJ1-3; D may be TRBD1 (5 bases). Trimming shortened V by 2 bases and J by 0 bases, and 15 bases separated the two germline ends. CDR3 length equals 17 residues. In germline, CDR1 is SGHRS, CDR2 YFSETQ.

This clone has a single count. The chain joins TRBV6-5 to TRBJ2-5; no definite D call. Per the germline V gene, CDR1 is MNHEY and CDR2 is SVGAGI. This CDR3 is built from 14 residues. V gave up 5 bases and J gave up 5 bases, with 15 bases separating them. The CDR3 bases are TGTGCCAGCAGTCCAGCCCCCGGACGGGAGACCCAGTACTTC. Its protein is CASSPAPGRETQYF.

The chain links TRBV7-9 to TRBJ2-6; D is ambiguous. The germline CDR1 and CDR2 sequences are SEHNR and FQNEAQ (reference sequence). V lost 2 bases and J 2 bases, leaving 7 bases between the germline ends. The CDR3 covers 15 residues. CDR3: CASSLTAAGANVLTF. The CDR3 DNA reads TGTGCCAGCAGCTTAACGGCGGCTGGGGCCAACGTCCTGACTTTC.

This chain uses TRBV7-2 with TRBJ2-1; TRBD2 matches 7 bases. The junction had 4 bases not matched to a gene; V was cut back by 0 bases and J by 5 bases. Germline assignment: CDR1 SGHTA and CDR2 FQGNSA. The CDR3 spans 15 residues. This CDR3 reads CASSLARRGNNEQFF. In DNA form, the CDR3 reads TGTGCCAGCAGCTTAGCGCGGCGGGGGAACAATGAGCAGTTCTTC.

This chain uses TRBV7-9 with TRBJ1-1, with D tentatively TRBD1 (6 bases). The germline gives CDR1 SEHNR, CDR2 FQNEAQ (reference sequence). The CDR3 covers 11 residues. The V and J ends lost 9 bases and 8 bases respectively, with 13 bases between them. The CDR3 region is CASGATGEAFF. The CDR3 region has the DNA TGTGCCAGTGGGGCAACAGGGGAAGCTTTCTTT.

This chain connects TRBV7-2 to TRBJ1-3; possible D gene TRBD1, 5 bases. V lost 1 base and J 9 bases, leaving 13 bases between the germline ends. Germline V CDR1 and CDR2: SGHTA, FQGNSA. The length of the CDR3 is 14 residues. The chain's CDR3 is CASSLEGTGSTIYF. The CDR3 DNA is TGTGCCAGCAGCTTAGAGGGGACGGGCTCCACCATATATTTT.

The CDR3 region is CASSAPMNTEAFF. CDR3 DNA sequence: TGTGCCAGCAGCGCCCCCATGAACACTGAAGCTTTCTTT. This chain links TRBV7-9 with TRBJ1-1, with no clear D. V was cut by 5 bases and J by 0 bases, with 7 bases left in between. Germline CDR1 is SEHNR and CDR2 is FQNEAQ (reference sequence). The CDR3 has 13 amino acids.

CDR3 DNA sequence: TGTGCCAGCAGTTACTCGGGGGGGCAGTCCGGGACCCAGTACTTC. Its protein product is CASSYSGGQSGTQYF. V gene TRBV6-6 combines with J gene TRBJ2-5; a weak D match, TRBD2 (7 bases). V was pared by 0 bases and J by 7 bases, with 15 bases between. This CDR3 is built from 15 residues. Germline values: CDR1 MNHNY, CDR2 SVGAGI (reference sequence).